The 10 T cell receptor beta chains below all came from one sample that was sequenced in a study of Ad26.COV2.S vaccination and SARS-CoV-2 variants. Treatment: around 19 received Ad26.COV2.S at low or high dose, single or two shots; about five received placebo; per-sample allocation not given. All samples were drawn on day 63, counting from the first vaccine or placebo injection. The assay was immunoSEQ multiplex PCR, and TCRdb's table has in-frame clones only and misses some. The sample holds about 680,000 clones, about 90% seen once. Sequenced material: peripheral blood, taken in a trial of Ad26.COV2.S vaccine versus placebo. The receptors shown here come from a person aged 18-65 years who received the Ad26.COV2.S COVID-19 vaccine or a placebo.

The J gene is TRBJ2-1, the V gene TRBV7-8; 7 positions agree with TRBD1. The length of the CDR3 is 11 residues. CDR1 is SGHVS, CDR2 FQNEAQ, per germline. V shed 4 bases, J shed 15 bases, and the junction held 6 bases outside the gene matches. CDR3 sequence reads: CASSSTGWPFF. CDR3 coding DNA: TGTGCCAGCAGCTCGACAGGGTGGCCGTTCTTC.

The gene calls are TRBV30 and TRBJ2-7, with D possibly called TRBD1 or TRBD2 (5 bases each). The CDR3 extends over 11 amino acids. Germline loops: CDR1 GTSNPN, CDR2 SVGIG (reference sequence). Between the trimmed V and J ends, which lost 8 bases and 8 bases, there was a span of 16 bases. DNA for the CDR3: TGTGCCGCTGGGGTGTGGGGGAAGCAGTACTTC. Its translation is CAAGVWGKQYF.

This chain joins TRBV3-1 (or the pseudogene TRBV3-2) and TRBJ2-7, with TRBD2 matching over 10 bases. The trim removed 4 bases at V and 5 bases at J, leaving 5 bases unmatched. The germline V gene encodes CDR1 LGHDT and CDR2 YNNKEL (reference sequence). The CDR3 spans 14 residues. The CDR3 DNA sequence: TGTGCCAGCAGCCCGGGACTAGCGAACAACGAGCAGTACTTC. This sequence encodes CASSPGLANNEQYF.

The rearrangement joins TRBV4-3 to TRBJ2-3, with D tentatively TRBD2 (6 bases). CDR3 length equals 18 residues. Germline V CDR1 and CDR2: LGHNA, YSLEER. V was clipped by 3 bases and J by 0 bases, with 19 bases between them. CDR3 sequence: CASSQGRGNTPSTDTQYF. The DNA for the CDR3 is TGCGCCAGCAGCCAGGGGCGGGGCAATACCCCTAGCACAGATACGCAGTATTTT.

Turning to this clone: Other DNA sequences of this sample code for an identical CDR3. The genes are TRBV19 and TRBJ2-7; 7 nucleotides line up with TRBD2. The CDR3 runs 15 residues. V shed 3 bases and J 0 bases; nucleotides not matched to a gene: 5. The germline V gene encodes CDR1 LNHDA and CDR2 SQIVND (reference sequence). CDR3 in amino acids: CASSIASGSSYEQYF. DNA for the CDR3: TGTGCCAGTAGTATTGCTAGCGGTAGCTCCTACGAGCAGTACTTC.

The V and J genes are TRBV15 and TRBJ2-7; D gene uncertain. The germline V gene has CDR1 LNHNV and CDR2 YYDKDF (reference sequence). The length of the CDR3 is 13 residues. The V and J ends lost 1 base and 2 bases respectively, with 6 bases between them. The chain's CDR3 is CATSRGYTYEQYF. The DNA for the CDR3 is TGTGCCACCAGCAGAGGCTATACCTACGAGCAGTACTTC.

The genes are TRBV5-1 and TRBJ2-3, with 7 bases identical to TRBD2. CDR1 SGHRS and CDR2 YFSETQ come from the germline V gene. The CDR3 has 16 residues. J gave up 1 base and V 2 bases, and 7 bases lay outside the gene matches. The CDR3 here is CASSFNLAEGTDTQYF. The CDR3 DNA follows: TGCGCCAGCAGCTTCAATCTAGCGGAAGGCACAGATACGCAGTATTTT.

The sample holds one count of this clone. This CDR3 is also generated by other DNA sequences in the sample. The chain links TRBV18 to TRBJ1-5, with D unresolved. Per the germline V gene, CDR1 is KGHSH and CDR2 is LQKENI. Deletions cut 3 bases from V and 2 bases from J, with 5 bases between. This CDR3 spans 13 amino acids. CDR3 amino acids: CASSPPGNQPQHF. CDR3 nucleotides: TGTGCCAGCTCACCTCCGGGCAATCAGCCCCAGCATTTT. Supplemented by reference TRBV18 and TRBJ1-5, the full variable domain reads NAGVMQNPRHLVRRRGQEARLRCSPMKGHSHVYWYRQLPEEGLKFMVYLQKENIIDESGMPKERFSAEFPKEGPSILRIQQVVRGDSAAYFCASSPPGNQPQHFGDGTRLSIL.

This rearrangement joins TRBV14 to TRBJ2-7; D perhaps matches TRBD2 (6 bases). This CDR3 is 15 amino acids long. Trimming removed 0 bases from V and 2 bases from J, with 11 bases in between. Germline CDR1 SGHDN, CDR2 FVKESK. CDR3 nucleotides: TGTGCCAGCAGCCAAGATTCTAGCGTACCCTACGAGCAGTACTTC. It codes for CASSQDSSVPYEQYF.

The V call is TRBV29-1, the J call TRBJ2-2, with 9 bases lining up with TRBD2. The germline gives CDR1 SQVTM, CDR2 ANQGSEA. J was trimmed by 5 bases and V by 3 bases; bases with no gene match: 4. The CDR3 sequence is 14 residues long. For the CDR3, the DNA is TGCAGCGTTGACCTAGCGGGGATAACCGGGGAGCTGTTTTTT. Protein product: CSVDLAGITGELFF.